This T cell receptor (beta chain) was recorded in a study of cytomegalovirus exposure and HLA in healthy donors. Whole-study results and caveats: Most TCR sequences proved rare, with some public TCRs found in many donors. Earlier analysis found most TCR beta V segments productive about 87% or about 30% of the time. In a later analysis, HLA-associated TCR beta chains were more clonally expanded than equally common others.

This clone was counted a single time. What it recognizes is unknown. Primers included in the PCR were 60 Vbeta and 13 Jbeta primers. Study processing details: It was a later analysis that counted 75 million to 90 million unique TCR beta chains, of which approximately 11 million were shared. Measured with immunoSEQ multiplex PCR; TCRdb has only the in-frame clones, and not every one. That table is the source of V, J and clone size, and D and trimming were worked out from the DNA. The sample yields 110,000 or so clones, approximately 83% seen once. The TCR was taken from a young man in good health and CMV-seronegative. Specimen: PBMCs.

The chain's CDR3 is CASSPAGNTIYF. Here the CDR3 DNA reads TGTGCCAGCTCACCAGCAGGGAACACCATATATTTT. The chain recombines TRBV18 with TRBJ1-3, with D perhaps TRBD1 (5 bases). The CDR3 is made up of 12 amino acids. Trimming left V 2 bases short and J 7 bases short, with 6 bases between. Germline values: CDR1 KGHSH, CDR2 LQKENI.